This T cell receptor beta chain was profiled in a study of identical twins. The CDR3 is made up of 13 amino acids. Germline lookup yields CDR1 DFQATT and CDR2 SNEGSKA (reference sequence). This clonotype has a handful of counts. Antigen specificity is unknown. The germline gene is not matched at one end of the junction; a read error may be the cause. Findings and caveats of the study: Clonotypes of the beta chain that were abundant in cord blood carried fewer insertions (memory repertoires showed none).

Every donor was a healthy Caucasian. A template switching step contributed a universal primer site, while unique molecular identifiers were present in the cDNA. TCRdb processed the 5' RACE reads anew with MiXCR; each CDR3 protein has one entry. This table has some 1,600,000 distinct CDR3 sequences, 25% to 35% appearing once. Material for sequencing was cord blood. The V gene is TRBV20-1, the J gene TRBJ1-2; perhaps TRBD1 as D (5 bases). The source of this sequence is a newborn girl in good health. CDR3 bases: TGCAGTGCTAGCGCGGACAATAACTATGTCTACACCTTC. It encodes CSASADNNYVYTF.